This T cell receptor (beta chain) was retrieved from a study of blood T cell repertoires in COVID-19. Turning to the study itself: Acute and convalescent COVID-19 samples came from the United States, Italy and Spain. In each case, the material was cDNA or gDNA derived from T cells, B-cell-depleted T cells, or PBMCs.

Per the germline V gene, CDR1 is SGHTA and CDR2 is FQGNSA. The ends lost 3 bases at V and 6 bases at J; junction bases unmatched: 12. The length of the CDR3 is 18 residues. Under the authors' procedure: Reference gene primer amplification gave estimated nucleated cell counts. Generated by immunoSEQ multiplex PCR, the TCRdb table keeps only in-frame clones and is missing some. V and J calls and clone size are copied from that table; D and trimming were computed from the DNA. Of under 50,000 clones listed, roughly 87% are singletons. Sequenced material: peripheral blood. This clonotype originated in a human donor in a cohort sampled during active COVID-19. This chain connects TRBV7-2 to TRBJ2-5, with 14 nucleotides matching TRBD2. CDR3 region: CASSLSPGTSGSLKTQYF. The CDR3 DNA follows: TGTGCCAGCAGCTTGTCGCCCGGGACTAGCGGGAGTCTGAAGACCCAGTACTTC.